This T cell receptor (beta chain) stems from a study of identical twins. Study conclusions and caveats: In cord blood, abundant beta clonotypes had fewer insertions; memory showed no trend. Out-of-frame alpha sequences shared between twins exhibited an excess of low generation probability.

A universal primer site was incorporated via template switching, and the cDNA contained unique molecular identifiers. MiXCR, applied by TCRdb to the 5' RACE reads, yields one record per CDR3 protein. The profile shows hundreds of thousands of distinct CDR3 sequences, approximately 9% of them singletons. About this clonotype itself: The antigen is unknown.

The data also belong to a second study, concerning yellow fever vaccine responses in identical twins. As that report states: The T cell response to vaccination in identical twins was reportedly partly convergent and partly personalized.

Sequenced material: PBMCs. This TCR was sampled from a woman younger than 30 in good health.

The CDR3 nucleotides read TGTGCCAGCAGTTTCCGGGACAGGGTAATCGATGAGCAGTTCTTC. Protein product: CASSFRDRVIDEQFF. The rearrangement links TRBV12-3 or TRBV12-4 to TRBJ2-1, with 9 bases lining up with TRBD1. J was trimmed by 8 bases and V by 3 bases; bases with no gene match: 8. The CDR3 runs 15 residues.